Below are 18 T cell receptor beta chains sequenced from a single sample in a study of shared clonotypes between healthy human individuals. Libraries were prepared by immunoSEQ multiplex PCR; TCRdb keeps only in-frame clonotypes and omits some of them. The sample yields roughly 1,100,000 clones, about 75% seen once. The source material was memory CD4+ T cells sorted from blood. Noted subset: CD45RA-negative fraction. The receptors shown here come from a man aged 18 to 30 in good health.

The sample holds one count of this clone. The V call is TRBV30, the J call TRBJ2-3, with D tentatively TRBD2 (6 bases). This CDR3 is built from 12 residues. Trimming left V 5 bases short and J 4 bases short, with 10 bases between. Germline V gives CDR1 GTSNPN, CDR2 SVGIG (reference sequence). The CDR3 is CAWGSGADTQYF. In nucleotides, the CDR3 is TGTGCCTGGGGGTCGGGGGCAGATACGCAGTATTTT.

The chain employs TRBV5-1 and TRBJ2-1; D may be TRBD2 (6 bases). This CDR3 is 15 amino acids long. Germline V gene sequence: CDR1 SGHRS, CDR2 YFSETQ. Trimming pared 6 bases from V and 6 bases from J, leaving 19 bases between. CDR3 residues: CASNDGTPGVNEQFF. The DNA for the CDR3 is TGCGCCAGCAACGACGGGACCCCGGGGGTCAATGAGCAGTTCTTC.

The sample holds a few counts of this clone. The chain is built from TRBV6-6 and TRBJ2-7; weak D call: TRBD1 (6 bases). The CDR3 is 14 residues long. Germline CDR1 is MNHNY and CDR2 is SVGAGI (reference sequence). With 4 bases removed from V and 1 base from J, the gap between germline ends came to 11 bases. The CDR3 is CASSFSTGSYEQYF. CDR3 coding DNA: TGTGCCAGCAGTTTCTCGACAGGTTCCTACGAGCAGTACTTC.

The rearrangement joins TRBV5-1 to TRBJ1-3; the D gene is possibly TRBD1 (5 bases). The CDR3 spans 15 residues. Germline V gene sequence: CDR1 SGHRS, CDR2 YFSETQ. Trimming cost V 4 bases and J 2 bases, with 13 bases left between them. CDR3 nucleotide sequence: TGCGCCAGCAGCCAAAACGGGGGAGCTGGAAACACCATATATTTT. Translating it yields CASSQNGGAGNTIYF. Filled out from reference TRBV5-1 and TRBJ1-3, the complete variable domain reads KAGVTQTPRYLIKTRGQQVTLSCSPISGHRSVSWYQQTPGQGLQFLFEYFSETQRNKGNFPGRFSGRQFSNSRSEMNVSTLELGDSALYLCASSQNGGAGNTIYFGEGSWLTVV.

The chain is built from TRBV28 and TRBJ1-5, with D perhaps TRBD1 (6 bases). CDR3 size: 13 residues. Germline CDR1 and CDR2: MDHEN and SYDVKM. Trimming took off 11 bases at V and 4 bases at J, with 15 bases between the two ends. CDR3 sequence reads: CAGAGGPNQPQHF. CDR3 bases: TGTGCCGGGGCCGGGGGGCCTAATCAGCCCCAGCATTTT. Variable domain in full (rest from reference TRBV28 and TRBJ1-5): DVKVTQSSRYLVKRTGEKVFLECVQDMDHENMFWYRQDPGLGLRLIYFSYDVKMKEKGDIPEGYSVSREKKERFSLILESASTNQTSMYLCAGAGGPNQPQHFGDGTRLSIL.

This clone is a singleton in its sample. The chain employs TRBV7-9 and TRBJ2-7; tentative D call: TRBD1 (6 bases). This CDR3 has 15 amino acids. Per germline, CDR1 SEHNR and CDR2 FQNEAQ (reference sequence). The V end was cut by 7 bases, the J end by 0 bases, with 16 bases between. The CDR3 DNA reads as TGTGCCAGCACCTTGACAGGATTCACCTCCTACGAGCAGTACTTC. It is translated as CASTLTGFTSYEQYF. Using reference TRBV7-9 and TRBJ2-7 for the parts outside the CDR3, the full variable domain is DTGVSQNPRHKITKRGQNVTFRCDPISEHNRLYWYRQTLGQGPEFLTYFQNEAQLEKSRLLSDRFSAERPKGSFSTLEIQRTEQGDSAMYLCASTLTGFTSYEQYFGPGTRLTVT.

This clone was seen a handful of times. This chain links TRBV18 with TRBJ2-6; the D gene is possibly TRBD2 (5 bases). This CDR3 contains 18 residues. Germline-derived CDR1 and CDR2 are KGHSH and LQKENI. V dropped 2 bases and J dropped 0 bases, with 14 bases sitting between them. The CDR3 region has the DNA TGTGCCAGCTCACCATCTAATTTCGGGGTCTCTGGGGCCAACGTCCTGACTTTC. This codes for CASSPSNFGVSGANVLTF.

CDR3 DNA: TGTGCCAGTAGTTCGGGACTAGCGGGAGGCCTCACAGATACGCAGTATTTT. Translating it yields CASSSGLAGGLTDTQYF. The V call is TRBV19, the J call TRBJ2-3; 15 bases match TRBD2. Germline CDR1 is LNHDA and CDR2 is SQIVND (reference sequence). Trimming removed 5 bases from V and 2 bases from J; junction bases left unmatched: 5. CDR3 size: 17 residues.

This chain uses TRBV19 with TRBJ1-2; 10 bases line up with TRBD1. The CDR3 totals 14 residues. Germline V CDR1 and CDR2: LNHDA, SQIVND (reference sequence). V was clipped by 3 bases and J by 4 bases; unmatched bases: 2. The CDR3 bases are TGTGCCAGTAGTATGGGACAGGGGACCTATGGCTACACCTTC. Translation: CASSMGQGTYGYTF.

The J gene is TRBJ1-2, the V gene TRBV6-5; D gene unclear. This CDR3 has 13 residues. The V end was cut by 7 bases, the J end by 3 bases, with 12 bases between. Germline-derived CDR1 and CDR2 are MNHEY and SVGAGI. In nucleotides, the CDR3 is TGTGCCAGCACGAACCGGGTCGACTATGGCTACACCTTC. Its translation: CASTNRVDYGYTF.

V and J are TRBV25-1 and TRBJ2-5, with TRBD1 matching 9 bases. Losses at the gene ends were 3 bases for V and 4 bases for J; bases not matched to a gene: 3. The CDR3 consists of 14 residues. Germline V lookup: CDR1 MGHDK, CDR2 SYGVNS. CDR3 in amino acids: CASSEGTGPETQYF. The CDR3 nucleotides are TGTGCCAGCAGTGAGGGGACAGGGCCAGAGACCCAGTACTTC. Looking up the rest from reference TRBV25-1 and TRBJ2-5 gives the full variable domain: EADIYQTPRYLVIGTGKKITLECSQTMGHDKMYWYQQDPGMELHLIHYSYGVNSTEKGDLSSESTVSRIRTEHFPLTLESARPSHTSQYLCASSEGTGPETQYFGPGTRLLVL.

In this sample, this clone turned up a few times. The sample holds other DNA sequences that translate to the same CDR3. The chain combines TRBV6-5 with TRBJ1-1, with 8 bases that match TRBD1. Unmatched junction bases numbered 1, after V lost 5 bases and J lost 8 bases. The CDR3 sequence is 11 residues long. Germline V gene data show CDR1 as MNHEY and CDR2 as SVGAGI. The CDR3 DNA is TGTGCCAGCAGTCAGGGGGCGGAAGCTTTCTTT. It translates to CASSQGAEAFF.

The chain employs TRBV6-5 and TRBJ1-3, with D possibly matching TRBD1 (5 bases). The CDR3 totals 15 residues. Trimming pared 6 bases from V and 4 bases from J, leaving 16 bases between. Germline CDR1 is MNHEY and CDR2 is SVGAGI. The DNA of the CDR3 is TGTGCCAGCAGGGGGGGTCCCCTCCTCGGAAACACCATATATTTT. Amino acids: CASRGGPLLGNTIYF.

This chain connects TRBV30 to TRBJ1-1; D unresolved. Germline V gene sequence: CDR1 GTSNPN, CDR2 SVGIG (reference sequence). The CDR3 is 14 residues long. V was trimmed by 7 bases and J by 7 bases, leaving 22 bases between them. The CDR3 spells CALTHTDLLGEAFF. CDR3 coding DNA: TGTGCCTTGACGCACACAGACCTCTTGGGTGAAGCTTTCTTT.

The chain has TRBV5-4 and TRBJ1-4; D may be TRBD1 (5 bases). Germline V gene lookup returns CDR1 SGHNT and CDR2 YYREEE (reference sequence). V was trimmed by 4 bases and J by 8 bases, leaving 18 bases between them. This CDR3 has 15 amino acids. The CDR3 DNA sequence: TGTGCCAGCAGCATCACCGGGACTTCGGGAGAAAAACTGTTTTTT. Translated: CASSITGTSGEKLFF. Drawing the rest from reference TRBV5-4 and TRBJ1-4, the complete variable domain is ETGVTQSPTHLIKTRGQQVTLRCSSQSGHNTVSWYQQALGQGPQFIFQYYREEENGRGNFPPRFSGLQFPNYSSELNVNALELDDSALYLCASSITGTSGEKLFFGSGTQLSVL.

The rearrangement uses TRBV11-2 and TRBJ2-7, with a possible D match to TRBD2 (6 bases). V lost 5 bases to trimming and J lost 2 bases, with 13 bases between them. Germline V gives CDR1 SGHAT, CDR2 FQNNGV. The CDR3 contains 14 residues. CDR3 sequence reads: CASSPPTGAYEQYF. CDR3 in DNA: TGTGCCAGCAGCCCCCCGACGGGAGCCTACGAGCAGTACTTC.

This clone was detected once. This chain uses TRBV7-9 with TRBJ1-5, with 8 bases lining up with TRBD1. Germline assignment: CDR1 SEHNR and CDR2 FQNEAQ (reference sequence). This CDR3 is 15 amino acids long. Losses at the gene ends were 6 bases for V and 4 bases for J; bases not matched to a gene: 8. CDR3 in amino acids: CASSQDRVGNQPQHF. Written as DNA, the CDR3 is TGTGCCAGCAGTCAGGACAGGGTCGGGAATCAGCCCCAGCATTTT.

In DNA form, the CDR3 reads TGTGCCACCAGCCCGGGACAAATGATTAATGAAAAACTGTTTTTT. Translation: CATSPGQMINEKLFF. The rearrangement links TRBV15 to TRBJ1-4; TRBD1 might be the D (6 bases). There are 15 residues in the CDR3. The V gene's germline CDR1 is LNHNV and CDR2 YYDKDF (reference sequence). Trimming removed 5 bases from V and 4 bases from J, with 14 bases in between.